This TCR beta chain was found in a study of blood T cell repertoires in COVID-19 (dated by TCRdb to 2020 to 2021). About the study as a whole: Collaborator samples came from the United States, Italy and Spain and covered acute and convalescent phases of COVID-19. A de-identified subject ID, COVID-19 status, age in years and sex were almost always included in the sample metadata. Where HLA class I and class II types were available, the types were taken from metadata supplied by the sample provider, not from assay-based typing. The samples were drawn from the first 160 participants of the ongoing ImmuneRACE study and from over 950 subjects provided by 6 global collaborators. The material from the prospective study consisted of cDNA or gDNA derived from T cells, B-cell-depleted T cells, or PBMCs. Subjects who had been exposed to COVID-19, were actively infected with it, or had recovered from it provided the deeply sampled blood TCRbeta repertoires that made up the dataset. The repertoires were released in a freely available public database meant as a resource for research on the immune response to SARS-CoV-2. On the study overall, not on this receptor specifically: How much clinical and demographic metadata was included differed by source and by participant, and the metadata was provided uncurated.

TCRbeta CDR3 regions were amplified from genomic DNA by means of the immunoSEQ Assay, a bias-controlled multiplex PCR. The authors processed their data as follows. Within the assay, amplification of reference gene primers was used to estimate how many nucleated cells each sample contained. To quantify the absolute abundance of each unique TCRbeta CDR3 rearrangement, sequence reads were collapsed and filtered. For each sample, productive Simpson clonality was calculated as the square root of Simpson's diversity index across productive rearrangements. The clones in this table, taken by TCRdb from immuneACCESS, are in-frame only. Not every clone is retained; where verified, under half of the shortfall comes from an unresolved V gene, and the cause of the rest is unknown. The DNA was the basis for D and trimming; V, J and clone size are from that table. Recorded for this sample are over 90,000 clones; roughly 84% of them occurred a single time. The top ten clonotypes cover 12% of the sample.

V sheds 5 bases and J sheds 4 bases, leaving 14 bases between their ends. The CDR3 covers 14 residues, taking in both the cysteine and the phenylalanine. The retained sequence is limited to the CDR3, 42 bases, with the frame set at the first base. Reading the germline V gene gives CDR1 MNHEY and CDR2 SVGAGI. Each collaborating institution followed its own protocols to collect whole blood in K2EDTA tubes. For TCRbeta analysis, collaborators shipped samples in one of three forms: frozen whole blood, isolated PBMCs, or DNA extracted from either of those sample types. Worth noting for this clone: Its antigen remains unidentified. No qualities accompany the bases; no much larger clone lies one base away.

The rearranged chain carries TRBV6-5 and TRBJ1-2; the D region possibly corresponds to TRBD1 (5 bases align). The origin of this receptor is a human donor in a cohort sampled during active COVID-19. Sequenced input: peripheral blood. The DNA sequence is given as TGTGCCAGCAGTATAACGGGGGGGGGCTATGGCTACACCTTC. This codes for CASSITGGGYGYTF.